These 5 T cell receptor beta chains share one sample of origin, sequenced in a study of cytomegalovirus exposure and HLA in healthy donors. Using immunoSEQ multiplex PCR, the repertoire was profiled, and TCRdb retains in-frame clones only, with some absent. The sample holds 140,000 to 150,000 clones, roughly 90% seen once. The sequencing sample was made of PBMCs. Source of these receptors: a man between 18 and 29 years old in good health and CMV-seronegative.

The chain couples TRBV5-1 to TRBJ2-5, with TRBD2 matching over 8 bases. The CDR3 has 23 amino acids. Germline CDR1 is SGHRS and CDR2 is YFSETQ. Trimming took 4 bases from V and 1 from J; bases not matched to a gene: 30. The CDR3 nucleotides read TGCGCCAGCAGCCGACCTCGGGGAAATACTAGCGGTCTCGTCGGCAGGATCCAAGAGACCCAGTACTTC. Translating gives CASSRPRGNTSGLVGRIQETQYF.

This chain uses TRBV4-1 with TRBJ2-7; unclear D gene. CDR1 is MGHRA, CDR2 YSYEKL, per germline. The CDR3 loop spans 15 amino acids. The V end was cut by 0 bases, the J end by 2 bases, with 11 bases between. The CDR3 DNA is TGCGCCAGCAGCCAAGAGCGCAACTATCCCTACGAGCAGTACTTC. It codes for CASSQERNYPYEQYF.

The V gene is TRBV6-5, the J gene TRBJ1-3, with TRBD1 matching 10 bases. Per the germline V gene, CDR1 is MNHEY and CDR2 is SVGAGI. There are 16 residues in the CDR3. V lost 4 bases and J lost 6; bases outside the gene matches: 9. The CDR3 is CASSWGTGALINTIYF. CDR3 DNA: TGTGCCAGCAGTTGGGGGACAGGGGCGTTGATAAACACCATATATTTT.

The chain combines TRBV15 with TRBJ1-1; the match to TRBD1 covers 7 bases. In germline, CDR1 is LNHNV, CDR2 YYDKDF (reference sequence). This CDR3 is 16 amino acids long. Losses at the gene ends were 7 bases for V and 1 base for J; bases not matched to a gene: 12. The CDR3 nucleotides are TGTGCCACCAAAACGAGACAGGGTTGGGGGAACACTGAAGCTTTCTTT. The encoded protein is CATKTRQGWGNTEAFF.

The J gene is TRBJ1-1, the V gene TRBV11-2; the D gene is possibly TRBD1 (5 bases). Per germline, CDR1 SGHAT and CDR2 FQNNGV. V lost 5 bases, J lost 3 bases, and 16 bases lay in between. There are 15 residues in the CDR3. CDR3 protein: CASSLRGNRYTEAFF. CDR3 sequence (DNA): TGTGCCAGCAGCCTACGGGGGAACAGGTACACTGAAGCTTTCTTT. Looking up the rest from reference TRBV11-2 and TRBJ1-1 gives the full variable domain: EAGVAQSPRYKIIEKRQSVAFWCNPISGHATLYWYQQILGQGPKLLIQFQNNGVVDDSQLPKDRFSAERLKGVDSTLKIQPAKLEDSAVYLCASSLRGNRYTEAFFGQGTRLTVV.